Presented here are 6 T cell receptor beta chains from one specimen sequenced in a study of T cells in women clearing cervical HPV infection. Sequencing used immunoSEQ multiplex PCR; TCRdb keeps in-frame clones, though not all of them. The sample totals around 48,000 clones; its top ten clones hold 1.5% to 2%. Sequencing was carried out using blood buffy coat. The receptor source for this set is a woman between 18 and 75 years old with a cervical HPV16 infection that either progressed to CIN3+ or cleared (not recorded which).

As to this clone: Read data end 3 residues before the CDR3 end; the end is taken from the germline J gene. J is TRBJ1-4 and V is TRBV2; D remains unclear. Trimming pared 0 bases from V and 0 bases from J, leaving 5 bases between. Germline CDR1 and CDR2: SNHLY and FYNNEI. The CDR3 length is 15 residues. The sequenced part of the CDR3 DNA is TGTGCCAGCAGTGAAGCAGCAACAACTAATGAAAAA. Protein product: CASSEAATTNEK. The full CDR3 reads CASSEAATTNEKLFF.

Notes on this clone: Read sequence stops 3 residues before the CDR3 end, and the germline J gene provides the missing end. The rearrangement links TRBV7-6 to TRBJ2-1; D might be TRBD2 (6 bases). The CDR3 has 14 residues. V lost 5 bases and J lost 3, with 11 bases in between. Per the germline V gene, CDR1 is SGHVS and CDR2 is FNYEAQ. CDR3 sequence reads: CASSAGTGYNEQFF. The CDR3 bases that were read are TGTGCCAGCAGCGCTGGGACTGGCTACAATGAG.

About this clone: The observed sequence ends 3 residues before the CDR3 terminus, with the missing tail filled in from the germline J gene. The chain joins TRBV5-4 to TRBJ2-2, with 8 bases matching TRBD2. CDR3 length: 14 amino acids. Germline CDR1 is SGHNT and CDR2 is YYREEE (reference sequence). V lost 2 bases to trimming and J lost 5 bases; unmatched junction nucleotides: 2. Here the CDR3 reads CASSLLAGTGELFF. Incomplete CDR3 DNA: TGTGCCAGCAGCTTATTAGCGGGAACCGGGGAG.

For this clone: Read coverage stops 3 residues before the CDR3 terminus; the germline J gene supplies the remainder. J is TRBJ1-5 and V is TRBV10-3; 8 bases are shared with TRBD1. CDR1 and CDR2 from the germline V gene are ENHRY and SYGVKD. The CDR3 totals 16 residues. Losses at the gene ends were 0 bases for V and 5 bases for J; bases not matched to a gene: 6. The sequenced part of the CDR3 DNA is TGTGCCATCAGTGAGTCGATCAGGGGGCGCGATCAGCCC. It is translated as CAISESIRGRDQP. The entire CDR3 is CAISESIRGRDQPQHF.

Points on this clone: Sequencing ends 3 residues short of the CDR3 end; the germline J gene provides the rest. The chain employs TRBV10-3 and TRBJ1-5; D remains unclear. Trimming stripped 6 bases from V and 0 bases from J, with 12 bases between. Germline lookup yields CDR1 ENHRY and CDR2 SYGVKD. The CDR3 extends over 15 amino acids. CDR3 DNA (partial): TGTGCCATCAGCGCCGACTATTATAGCAATCAGCCC. It codes for CAISADYYSNQP. The entire CDR3 protein is CAISADYYSNQPQHF.

In regard to this clone: The read terminates 3 residues before the CDR3 end, so the remaining end is supplied by the germline J gene. The V call is TRBV7-2, the J call TRBJ1-5; 7 bases are a match to TRBD1. The CDR3 runs to 15 residues. From germline, CDR1 is SGHTA and CDR2 FQGNSA. V was pared by 1 base and J by 7 bases, with 7 bases of the junction left unmatched. The CDR3 bases that were read are TGTGCCAGCAGCTTAGGGGCCACAGGGGAACAGCCC. Encoded protein: CASSLGATGEQP. The full-length CDR3 reads as CASSLGATGEQPQHF.